This entry describes one TCR beta chain. This sample is drawn from a study of blood T cell repertoires in COVID-19. Study information: From the United States, Italy and Spain came samples of acute and convalescent COVID-19.

From germline, CDR1 is MNHEY and CDR2 SVGAGI. CDR3 size: 14 residues. Trimming removed 6 bases at V and 5 bases at J, with 16 bases between. Study members were between roughly 18 and 89 years old and lived in 24 US regions. Recovery meant two consecutive negative NP/OP PCR tests, professional clearance, or resolved symptoms. Methods used by the authors: Amplification of reference gene primers was used by the study to estimate nucleated cell counts. Method: immunoSEQ multiplex PCR; TCRdb's copy keeps in-frame clones and lacks some. That table gives V, J and clone size, and the DNA gave D and trimming. The sample includes some 460,000 clones, 87% of them seen just once.

The origin of this receptor is a woman in her late teens or twenties who had recovered from COVID-19. Sequenced material: PBMCs or T cells enriched from blood (not recorded which). The gene calls are TRBV6-5 and TRBJ2-5; possibly TRBD1 for D (5 bases). CDR3 DNA sequence: TGTGCCAGCAGGATTAACAGGTTAACGGAGACCCAGTACTTC. Amino acid sequence: CASRINRLTETQYF.